The source of this T cell receptor (beta chain) is a study of cytomegalovirus exposure and HLA in healthy donors. The germline V and J ends were trimmed by 6 bases and 5 bases, with 20 bases remaining between them. This CDR3 has 15 residues. Germline V CDR1 and CDR2: SGHRS, YFSETQ. Primers included in the PCR were 60 Vbeta and 13 Jbeta primers. Using immunoSEQ multiplex PCR, the repertoire was profiled, and TCRdb retains in-frame clones only, with some absent. The repertoire holds more than 100,000 clones, with about 61% as singletons. The gene calls are TRBV5-1 and TRBJ2-5; TRBD2 might be the D (5 bases). Sequences were obtained from PBMCs. The receptor was derived from a woman aged 40 to 50 in good health and CMV-seronegative. CDR3 loop: CASINEPSGWETQYF. CDR3 DNA sequence: TGCGCCAGCATAAATGAACCGTCGGGGTGGGAGACCCAGTACTTC.